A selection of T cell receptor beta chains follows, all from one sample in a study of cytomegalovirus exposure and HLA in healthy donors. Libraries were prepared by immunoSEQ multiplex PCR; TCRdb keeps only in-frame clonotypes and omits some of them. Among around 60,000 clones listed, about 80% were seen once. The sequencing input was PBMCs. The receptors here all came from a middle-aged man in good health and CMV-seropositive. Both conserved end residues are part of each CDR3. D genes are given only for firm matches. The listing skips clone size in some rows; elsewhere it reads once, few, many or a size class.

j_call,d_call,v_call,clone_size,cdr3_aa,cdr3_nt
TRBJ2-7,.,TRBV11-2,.,CASSLAGFSSEQYF,TGTGCCAGCAGCTTGGCAGGATTTTCCAGCGAGCAGTACTTC
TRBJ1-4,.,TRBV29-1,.,CSVVGRFNEKLFF,TGCAGCGTTGTTGGCAGATTTAATGAAAAACTGTTTTTT
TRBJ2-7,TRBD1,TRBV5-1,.,CASSIDREYEQYF,TGCGCCAGCAGCATTGACAGGGAATACGAGCAGTACTTC
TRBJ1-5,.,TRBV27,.,CASRHTGQGGQPQHF,TGTGCCAGCAGACACACCGGGCAGGGAGGGCAGCCCCAGCATTTT
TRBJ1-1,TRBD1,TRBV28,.,CASSLKGGQGEAEAFF,TGTGCCAGCAGTTTAAAGGGCGGACAGGGGGAGGCTGAAGCTTTCTTT
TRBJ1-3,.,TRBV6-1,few,CASSEKRGNTIYF,TGTGCCAGCAGTGAAAAACGGGGAAACACCATATATTTT
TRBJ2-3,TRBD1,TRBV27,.,CASSDGQGVGGTQYF,TGTGCCAGCAGTGACGGACAGGGGGTGGGAGGTACGCAGTATTTT
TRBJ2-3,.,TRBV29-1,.,CSVQASGTDTQYF,TGCAGCGTTCAGGCTAGCGGCACAGATACGCAGTATTTT
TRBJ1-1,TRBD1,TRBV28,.,CASSLSGQGNTEAFF,TGTGCCAGCAGTTTGTCCGGACAGGGGAACACTGAAGCTTTCTTT
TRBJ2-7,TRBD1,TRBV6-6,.,CASSPLRQGVYEQYF,TGTGCCAGCAGCCCCCTTCGACAGGGTGTCTACGAGCAGTACTTC
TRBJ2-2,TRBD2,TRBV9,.,CASSLGLAGGNTGELFF,TGTGCCAGCAGCTTAGGACTAGCGGGGGGGAACACCGGGGAGCTGTTTTTT
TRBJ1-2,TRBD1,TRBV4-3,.,CASSQADRANYGYTF,TGCGCCAGCAGCCAAGCGGACAGGGCTAACTATGGCTACACCTTC
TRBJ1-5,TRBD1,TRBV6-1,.,CASSATGGQPQHF,TGTGCCAGCAGTGCGACAGGGGGACAGCCCCAGCATTTT
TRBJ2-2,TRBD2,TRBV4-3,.,CASSQGTAGAAGELFF,TGCGCCAGCAGCCAAGGTACGGCGGGAGCGGCCGGGGAGCTGTTTTTT
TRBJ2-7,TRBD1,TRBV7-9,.,CASSLAPGTGVTYEQYF,TGTGCCAGCAGCTTAGCCCCCGGGACAGGGGTAACCTACGAGCAGTACTTC
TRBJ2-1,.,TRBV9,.,CASSVATGKNEQFF,TGTGCCAGCAGCGTAGCTACAGGGAAGAATGAGCAGTTCTTC
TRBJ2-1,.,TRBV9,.,CASSVEPHSNEQFF,TGTGCCAGCAGCGTAGAGCCCCACAGCAATGAGCAGTTCTTC
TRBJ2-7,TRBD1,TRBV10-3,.,CAISSGTEVEQYF,TGTGCCATCAGTTCCGGGACAGAAGTCGAGCAGTACTTC
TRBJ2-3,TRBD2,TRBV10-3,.,CAISEPTSGDTSTDTQYF,TGTGCCATCAGTGAGCCGACTAGCGGGGACACTAGCACAGATACGCAGTATTTT
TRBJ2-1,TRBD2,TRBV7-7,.,CASSTSPGLAGGPGEQFF,TGTGCCAGCAGCACCAGCCCCGGACTAGCGGGAGGGCCGGGCGAGCAGTTCTTC
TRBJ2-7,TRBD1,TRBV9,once,CASGPGQILEQYF,TGTGCCAGCGGACCGGGACAGATCCTCGAGCAGTACTTC
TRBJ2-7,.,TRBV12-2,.,CASRLRTTPYEQYF,TGTGCAAGTCGCTTACGGACTACACCCTACGAGCAGTACTTC
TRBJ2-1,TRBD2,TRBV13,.,CASSGTSGSVYNEQFF,TGTGCCAGCAGCGGGACTAGCGGGAGTGTCTACAATGAGCAGTTCTTC
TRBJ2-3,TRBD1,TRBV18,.,CASSHNRDREADTQYF,TGTGCCAGCTCACACAACCGGGACAGGGAAGCAGATACGCAGTATTTT
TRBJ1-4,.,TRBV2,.,CASNGQGTNEKLFF,TGTGCCAGCAACGGGCAGGGAACTAATGAAAAACTGTTTTTT
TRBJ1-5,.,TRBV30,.,CAWSVQGAQPQHF,TGTGCCTGGAGTGTACAAGGGGCCCAGCCCCAGCATTTT
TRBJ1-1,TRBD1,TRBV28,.,CASRGTGGMNTEAFF,TGTGCCAGCAGGGGGACAGGGGGAATGAACACTGAAGCTTTCTTT
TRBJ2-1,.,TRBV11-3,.,CASSREGRGEQFF,TGTGCCAGCAGCAGAGAGGGCCGGGGTGAGCAGTTCTTC
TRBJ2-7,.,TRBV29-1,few,CSGRVPSSYEQYF,TGCAGCGGCAGGGTCCCCTCCTCCTACGAGCAGTACTTC
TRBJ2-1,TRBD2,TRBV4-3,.,CASSQGFSGGGGEQFF,TGCGCCAGCAGCCAAGGATTTAGCGGGGGGGGTGGCGAGCAGTTCTTC